This TCR beta chain emerged from a study of CD8 T cells in ankylosing spondylitis (dated by TCRdb to about 2017). About the study as a whole: The study profiled T cell receptor beta repertoires in healthy donors and ankylosing spondylitis patients to find disease-linked TCR variants. The full study cohort comprised 25 ankylosing spondylitis patients and roughly 110 healthy donors. Peripheral blood was sampled, and synovial fluid was also collected from ankylosing spondylitis patients. General conclusions and limits of the study: A CD8+ phenotype was shown by the disease-linked clones, which were found at relatively low frequencies in peripheral blood. Blood from ankylosing spondylitis patients appeared to be characterized by a TCR beta motif made up of about 8 highly homologous amino acid variants. According to the report, matched synovial fluid samples from ankylosing spondylitis patients were significantly enriched for the disease-linked clones. Some of the motif variants had been reported before in the synovial fluid and blood of reactive arthritis patients, a finding that suggests common disease-initiation mechanisms.

V and J are trimmed by 10 bases and 12 bases, and the gene matches miss 21 bases of the junction. The germline V gene (reference sequence) gives CDR1 as LGHDT and CDR2 as YNNKEL. From its cysteine to its phenylalanine, the CDR3 spans 15 amino acids. The read is trimmed to its CDR3 DNA, 45 bases read in frame from base 1. For sequencing, an Illumina HiSeq 2500 was employed. Quantitative 5'-RACE with molecular barcodes was used to prepare TCR beta libraries. The published analysis was carried out like this. A new computational method, built on a probabilistic model of VDJ rearrangement, was used to identify disease-linked TCR variants. The raw public data were reprocessed by TCRdb itself: fastp quality trimming at Q25, MiXCR clonotype calling, in-frame beta chains only. All rows with the same CDR3 protein become a single entry with the most common DNA and genes. For this entry, the V and J calls and clone size follow TCRdb and not the study's own pipeline. Here the sample has 450,000 or so distinct CDR3 sequences; roughly 27% occur a single time. Roughly 1% of the sample is in the top ten clones.

Worth noting for this clonotype: This clone's antigen is unknown. Base qualities are missing; no much larger clone stands one base away.

The sample consisted of blood, either unsorted or a sorted T cell fraction (not recorded which). The chain employs TRBV3-1 and TRBJ2-1; TRBD1 matches 7 bases in the middle. The receptor comes from a male donor with ankylosing spondylitis. The CDR3 has the sequence CATCQAERTTGAQFF. The base sequence is TGTGCCACCTGCCAAGCCGAGAGGACAACAGGGGCGCAGTTCTTC.